The present T cell receptor beta chain was sequenced within a study of cytomegalovirus exposure and HLA in healthy donors. Details on this clone: Antigen specificity is unknown.

The PCR contained 60 Vbeta and 13 Jbeta primers. Data came from immunoSEQ multiplex PCR; TCRdb stores just in-frame clones and leaves some out. The table has around 99,000 clones, around 77% seen once; the top ten hold more than 3%. Looked up from germline, CDR1 is LGHNA and CDR2 is YNFKEQ. The CDR3 length is 13 residues. V gave up 8 bases and J gave up 8 bases, with 13 bases separating them. Study-wide points: In a later analysis, a genetic analysis reported fewer productive-TCR N-insertions in an Asian-associated ancestry cluster than the cohort average.

V usage is TRBV4-2 and J usage is TRBJ1-6, with unresolved D. Sequencing input: PBMCs. This TCR came from a man aged 40-50 years in good health and CMV-seronegative. The CDR3 spells CASRGSWDSPLHF. The CDR3 nucleotides are TGTGCCAGCCGCGGGTCCTGGGATTCACCCCTCCACTTT.